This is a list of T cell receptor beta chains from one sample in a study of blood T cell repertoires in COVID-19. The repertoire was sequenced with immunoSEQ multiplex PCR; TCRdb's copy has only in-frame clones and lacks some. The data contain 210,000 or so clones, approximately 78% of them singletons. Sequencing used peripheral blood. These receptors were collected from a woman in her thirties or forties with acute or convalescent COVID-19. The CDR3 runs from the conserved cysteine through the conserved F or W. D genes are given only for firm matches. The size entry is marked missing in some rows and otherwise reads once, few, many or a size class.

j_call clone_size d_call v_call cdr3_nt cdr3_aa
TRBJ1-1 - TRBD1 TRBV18 TGTGCCAGCTCACCCTCGACAGGGGAAGTCACTGAAGCTTTCTTT CASSPSTGEVTEAFF
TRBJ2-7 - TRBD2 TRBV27 TGTGCCAGCAGTCGCGCGGGGGGGAAGGGTTACGAGCAGTACTTC CASSRAGGKGYEQYF
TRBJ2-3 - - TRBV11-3 TGTGCCAGCAGCTTAAAGGGGGGGGATACGCAGTATTTT CASSLKGGDTQYF
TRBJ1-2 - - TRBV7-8 TGTGCCAGCAGCGGCCGACAGGTTCCAGGGCACAACTATGGCTACACCTTC CASSGRQVPGHNYGYTF
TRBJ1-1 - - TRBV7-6 TGTGCCAGCAGCAGAACCGAGGAAGTGAACACTGAAGCTTTCTTT CASSRTEEVNTEAFF
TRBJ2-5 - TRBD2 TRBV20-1 TGCAGTGCTAGTCTACCCGGGGGAGCGGGGGGTTTAGAGGAGACCCAGTACTTC CSASLPGGAGGLEETQYF
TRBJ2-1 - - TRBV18 TGTGCCAGCTCATCGGGGGCCTACAATGAGCAGTTCTTC CASSSGAYNEQFF
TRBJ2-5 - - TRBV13 TGTGCCAGCAGCTTAGGCCTCGGGGTGACGGGGGTAGAAGAGACCCAGTACTTC CASSLGLGVTGVEETQYF
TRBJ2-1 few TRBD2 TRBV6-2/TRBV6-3 TGTGCCAGCAGTTACTCTTTTACTAGCGGGAGGTCCAATGAGCAGTTCTTC CASSYSFTSGRSNEQFF
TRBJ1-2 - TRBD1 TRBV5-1 TGCGCCAGCAGCTTGGAAGACAGGGGAGCTAACTATGGCTACACCTTC CASSLEDRGANYGYTF
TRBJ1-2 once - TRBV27 TGTGCCAGCAGACCAATGATGTCAGGATATACCTCTAACTATGGCTACACCTTC CASRPMMSGYTSNYGYTF
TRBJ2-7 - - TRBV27 TGTGCCAGCAGTTTTACCGGGAACCTAGTGGAGCAGTACTTC CASSFTGNLVEQYF
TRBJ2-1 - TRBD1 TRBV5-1 TGCGCCAGCAGCTTGGATGGTCAGGGGGAAAATGAGCAGTTCTTC CASSLDGQGENEQFF
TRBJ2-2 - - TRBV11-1 TGTGCCAGCAGCCCTCAGGGCAGCTTGCCCCCCGGGGAGCTGTTTTTT CASSPQGSLPPGELFF
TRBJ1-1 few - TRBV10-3 TGTGCCATCAGCCTGACAGTAACTAACACTGAAGCTTTCTTT CAISLTVTNTEAFF
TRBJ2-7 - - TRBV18 TGTGCCAGCTCCCTGGGCGATAAACTCTACGAGCAGTACTTC CASSLGDKLYEQYF
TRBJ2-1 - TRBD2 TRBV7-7 TGTGCCAGCAGCCCTATAGCGGGGGCAAATGAGCAGTTCTTC CASSPIAGANEQFF
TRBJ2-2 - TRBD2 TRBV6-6 TGTGCCAGCAATCGGCCGGGACTAGCGGGAGCCGGGGAGCTGTTTTTT CASNRPGLAGAGELFF
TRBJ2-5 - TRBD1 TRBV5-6 TGTGCCAGCAGCTCCCTGACAGGGGAAGAGACCCAGTACTTC CASSSLTGEETQYF
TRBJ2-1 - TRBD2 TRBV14 TGTGCCAGCAGCCGAAGACTAGCGGGGAAAAACAATGAGCAGTTCTTC CASSRRLAGKNNEQFF
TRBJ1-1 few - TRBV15 TGTGCCACCAGCACCCTCTTCAGGGTAGGGGACACTGAAGCTTTCTTT CATSTLFRVGDTEAFF
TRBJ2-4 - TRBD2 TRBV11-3 TGTGCCAGCAGCCAAAGCGGGGGTCAGGGGAACATTCAGTACTTC CASSQSGGQGNIQYF
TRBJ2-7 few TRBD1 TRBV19 TGTGCCAGTAGTTTCGGTCACAGGGGGCTCTCCTACGAGCAGTACTTC CASSFGHRGLSYEQYF
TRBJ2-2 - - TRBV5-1 TGCGCCAGCAGCTTCGGGGGACAGTACACCGGGGAGCTGTTTTTT CASSFGGQYTGELFF
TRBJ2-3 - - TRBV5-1 TGCGCCAGCAGCTTGGAGGTAGCTAGAATTACCGCAGATACGCAGTATTTT CASSLEVARITADTQYF
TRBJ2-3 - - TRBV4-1 TGCGCCAGCAGCCAAGGTAGCGGCGCTAGCACAGATACGCAGTATTTT CASSQGSGASTDTQYF
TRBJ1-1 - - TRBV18 TGTGCCAGCTCACTAGGATTAGGGGTAACTGAAGCTTTCTTT CASSLGLGVTEAFF
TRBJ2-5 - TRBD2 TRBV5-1 TGCGCCAGCAGCGCCCCTATCGGGGGGGGTCCACTCCAAGAGACCCAGTACTTC CASSAPIGGGPLQETQYF
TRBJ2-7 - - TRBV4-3 TGCGCCAGCAGCCCGCCCCTTCGGAGGGCCTACGAGCAGTACTTC CASSPPLRRAYEQYF
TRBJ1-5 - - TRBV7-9 TGTGCCAGCAGCCGCCCCTCATCCCGGGAGCCCCAGCATTTT CASSRPSSREPQHF
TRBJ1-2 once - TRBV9 TGTGCCAGCAGCGTATCTGCTACTACTTTCTATGGCTACACCTTC CASSVSATTFYGYTF
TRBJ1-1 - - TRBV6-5 TGTGCCAGCAGGGTTCAACAGACCACTGAAGCTTTCTTT CASRVQQTTEAFF
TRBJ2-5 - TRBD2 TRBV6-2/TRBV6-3 TGTGCCAGCAGCCAGACTAGCGGGAGGAGGGAGACCCAGTACTTC CASSQTSGRRETQYF
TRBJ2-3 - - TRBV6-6 TGTGCCAGCGAGCAGGGGGGAACAGATACGCAGTATTTT CASEQGGTDTQYF
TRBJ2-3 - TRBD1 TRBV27 TGTGCCAGCAGTGGACAGGGGAGGACAGATACGCAGTATTTT CASSGQGRTDTQYF
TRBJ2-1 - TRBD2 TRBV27 TGTGCCAGCAGTTCCCCAGGACTAGCGGGAGGGCCTTCGTATGAGCAGTTCTTC CASSSPGLAGGPSYEQFF
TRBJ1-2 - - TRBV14 TGTGCCAGCAGCCAAGAAGCAAGCTGGGGAGTAGGCTACACCTTC CASSQEASWGVGYTF
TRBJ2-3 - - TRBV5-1 TGCGCCAGCAGCCCTTGGAGCCCCCTGACAGATACGCAGTATTTT CASSPWSPLTDTQYF